Each of the 18 T cell receptor beta chains below was sequenced from the same sample in a study of blood T cell repertoires in COVID-19. Clones were read by immunoSEQ multiplex PCR, and TCRdb kept only the in-frame ones, dropping some. In the table there are about 180,000 clones, 60% to 80% of which are singletons. Sequenced sample: peripheral blood. The receptor source for this set is a woman aged 65 to 85 with acute or convalescent COVID-19.

V gene TRBV6-6 combines with J gene TRBJ1-6; 7 nucleotides match TRBD1. The CDR3 is 13 residues long. Germline loops: CDR1 MNHNY, CDR2 SVGAGI (reference sequence). Losses at the gene ends were 10 bases for V and 3 bases for J; bases not matched to a gene: 3. This CDR3 is CANRQGYNSPLHF. CDR3 sequence (DNA): TGTGCCAACCGACAGGGCTATAATTCACCCCTCCACTTT.

V usage is TRBV21-1 and J usage is TRBJ2-2; no DNA check was done on the table's D call, TRBD1. TRBV21-1 is a pseudogene. CDR3 length: 22 residues. CDR3 residues: CASSKILIVWDTYYTNTGELFF. Here the CDR3 DNA reads TGTGCCAGCAGCAAAATTTTAATCGTTTGGGACACATACTATACGAACACCGGGGAGCTGTTTTTT.

This chain links TRBV30 with TRBJ1-2, with D possibly TRBD1 on 5 matching bases. Trimming left V 4 bases short and J 3 bases short, with 12 bases between. This CDR3 has 13 amino acids. The germline V gene has CDR1 GTSNPN and CDR2 SVGIG (reference sequence). In DNA form, the CDR3 reads TGTGCCTGGAAGGTGTGGGGCTACTATGGCTACACCTTC. The encoded protein is CAWKVWGYYGYTF. The full variable domain, completed using reference TRBV30 and TRBJ1-2, is SQTIHQWPATLVQPVGSPLSLECTVEGTSNPNLYWYRQAAGRGLQLLFYSVGIGQISSEVPQNLSASRPQDRQFILSSKKLLLSDSGFYLCAWKVWGYYGYTFGSGTRLTVV.

The V call is TRBV5-8, the J call TRBJ2-5; TRBD2 agrees at 13 bases. Germline V lookup: CDR1 SGHTS, CDR2 YDEGEE. The CDR3 consists of 15 residues. J was trimmed by 5 bases and V by 10 bases; bases with no gene match: 11. CDR3 sequence reads: CADGLAGAFWETQYF. The DNA for the CDR3 is TGTGCCGACGGACTAGCGGGAGCATTCTGGGAGACCCAGTACTTC.

This clone was observed a handful of times. V and J are TRBV29-1 and TRBJ2-7; 10 positions match TRBD2. Germline loops: CDR1 SQVTM, CDR2 ANQGSEA. V was pared by 6 bases and J by 2 bases, with 19 bases of the junction left unmatched. The CDR3 extends over 18 amino acids. DNA for the CDR3: TGCAGCGTCGAATCTGCTAGCGGGAGATCAGCGGGGCCCTACGAGCAGTACTTC. This gives the protein CSVESASGRSAGPYEQYF.

This chain links TRBV6-6 with TRBJ1-1, with D unclear. The CDR3 is 14 residues long. V gave up 2 bases and J gave up 3 bases, with 10 bases separating them. The germline gives CDR1 MNHNY, CDR2 SVGAGI (reference sequence). The CDR3 spells CASSYEMRYTEAFF. CDR3 bases: TGTGCCAGCAGTTACGAAATGAGATACACTGAAGCTTTCTTT.

In its sample, this clone was seen once. The rearrangement links TRBV30 to TRBJ2-7; D possibly corresponds to TRBD2 (5 bases). This CDR3 contains 16 residues. V was clipped by 2 bases and J by 7 bases, with 24 bases between them. Germline values: CDR1 GTSNPN, CDR2 SVGIG (reference sequence). CDR3 amino acids: CAWSFVGVDPPGEQYF. The CDR3 nucleotides are TGTGCCTGGAGTTTCGTGGGAGTTGACCCCCCGGGTGAGCAGTACTTC.

This rearrangement joins TRBV4-1 to TRBJ2-7, with 9 bases lining up with TRBD2. The CDR3 length is 16 residues. The germline gives CDR1 MGHRA, CDR2 YSYEKL. Germline trimming cut 0 bases from V and 3 bases from J; bases unmatched to any gene: 6. The CDR3 reads CASSQEGREGLYEQYF. The CDR3 DNA reads as TGCGCCAGCAGCCAAGAAGGGCGGGAGGGCCTCTACGAGCAGTACTTC.

The chain combines TRBV19 with TRBJ2-7, with 9 bases aligning to TRBD2. The CDR3 is 16 residues long. CDR1 and CDR2 from the germline V gene are LNHDA and SQIVND (reference sequence). J gave up 3 bases and V 3 bases, and 9 bases lay outside the gene matches. CDR3 DNA: TGTGCCAGTAGTATTGGCCCCGGACTAGCGAACTACGAGCAGTACTTC. Translating it yields CASSIGPGLANYEQYF.

J is TRBJ2-2 and V is TRBV2, with TRBD1 matching 9 bases. CDR1 is SNHLY, CDR2 FYNNEI, per germline. The CDR3 contains 15 residues. The ends lost 3 bases at V and 6 bases at J; junction bases unmatched: 5. The DNA for the CDR3 is TGTGCCAGCAGTGATAGACAGGGGGGATCCGGGGAGCTGTTTTTT. This codes for CASSDRQGGSGELFF.

The V and J genes are TRBV15 and TRBJ1-6, with D tentatively TRBD1 (5 bases). The CDR3 is 16 amino acids. The germline V gene has CDR1 LNHNV and CDR2 YYDKDF (reference sequence). The V gene lost 0 bases and the J gene lost 9 bases, with 15 bases spanning the gap. CDR3 coding DNA: TGTGCCACCAGCAGAGATACCCAGGGCGCAGGTTCACCCCTCCACTTT. Amino acids: CATSRDTQGAGSPLHF.

The genes are TRBV29-1 and TRBJ2-1; no firm D call. The V end was cut by 3 bases, the J end by 1 base, with 19 bases between. Germline V gives CDR1 SQVTM, CDR2 ANQGSEA. The CDR3 is made up of 17 amino acids. CDR3 sequence: CSVEAVRSTLSYNEQFF. In DNA, the CDR3 is TGCAGCGTTGAGGCCGTGCGCTCCACACTATCCTACAATGAGCAGTTCTTC.

This clone was seen only once. This chain's CDR3 is CASRVEAGTYNEQFF. CDR3 bases: TGCGCCAGCAGGGTCGAGGCGGGTACCTACAATGAGCAGTTCTTC. This rearrangement joins TRBV5-1 to TRBJ2-1, with a tentative D call TRBD2 (5 bases). There are 15 residues in the CDR3. Per the germline V gene, CDR1 is SGHRS and CDR2 is YFSETQ. V gave up 5 bases and J gave up 2 bases, with 14 bases separating them.

The V call is TRBV19, the J call TRBJ2-5; no clear D. CDR3 length: 14 residues. CDR1 is LNHDA, CDR2 SQIVND, per germline (reference sequence). Deletions cut 3 bases from V and 5 bases from J, with 13 bases between. The CDR3 spells CASSISGPVETQYF. The CDR3 DNA reads as TGTGCCAGTAGTATTTCAGGTCCGGTGGAGACCCAGTACTTC.

CDR3 amino acids: CASSQVLAGGQDTQYF. CDR3 bases: TGTGCCAGCAGCCAAGTACTAGCGGGAGGGCAAGATACGCAGTATTTT. The V gene is TRBV3-1 (or the pseudogene TRBV3-2), the J gene TRBJ2-3; 13 bases are shared with TRBD2. Germline V gene lookup returns CDR1 LGHDT and CDR2 YNNKEL (reference sequence). V shed 1 base and J 5 bases; nucleotides not matched to a gene: 3. CDR3 size: 16 residues.

The chain has TRBV19 and TRBJ2-1; the D is unclear. This CDR3 spans 15 amino acids. CDR1 and CDR2 (germline): LNHDA, SQIVND (reference sequence). Trimming removed 5 bases from V and 2 bases from J, with 13 bases in between. CDR3 nucleotides: TGTGCCAGTAGTGTCAGTAGCATGCCCTACAATGAGCAGTTCTTC. Its translation is CASSVSSMPYNEQFF.

J is TRBJ2-1 and V is TRBV19; maybe TRBD2 (5 bases). Deletions cut 11 bases from V and 0 bases from J, with 17 bases between. The germline gives CDR1 LNHDA, CDR2 SQIVND (reference sequence). CDR3 length: 15 residues. The CDR3 coding sequence is TGTGCCGTATCCGAGGACTCGAGCTCCTACAATGAGCAGTTCTTC. Amino acids: CAVSEDSSSYNEQFF.

The CDR3: CASSLTGTSGIEQFF. In DNA form, the CDR3 reads TGTGCCAGCAGCCTAACCGGGACTAGCGGGATTGAGCAGTTCTTC. The V and J genes are TRBV7-8 and TRBJ2-1; 13 positions match TRBD2. CDR1 and CDR2 (germline): SGHVS, FQNEAQ. CDR3 length: 15 amino acids. J gave up 9 bases and V 5 bases, and 7 bases lay outside the gene matches.